Only a few counts were recorded for the clone carrying this TCR beta chain. The data originate from a study of PD-L1 blockade in urothelial cancer. About the study: From 2014, patients received atezolizumab, given as 1,200 mg intravenously every 3 weeks. At 6 weeks and at 3 weeks (second dose) after treatment start, blood was analyzed. Median blood clonality was roughly 0.078, with 86,000 or so unique TCRs.

Here immunoSEQ multiplex PCR was the method, and the copy in TCRdb shows in-frame clones only, minus some. The sample lists around 63,000 clones, roughly four fifths seen once, with roughly 5% in the top ten. Described time point: pretreatment peripheral blood. Patients' urothelial carcinoma was locally advanced or metastatic. The V gene end was trimmed by 3 bases and the J gene end by 2 bases; junction bases not matched to a gene: 3. Germline CDR1 and CDR2: SGHAT and FQNNGV. The CDR3 has 14 residues. The sample here was PBMCs, taken around atezolizumab (anti-PD-L1) treatment. The chain couples TRBV11-2 to TRBJ2-7; 8 bases align to TRBD2. This receptor was obtained from a man aged 70 or older with urothelial cancer. CDR3 nucleotides: TGTGCCAGCAGCTTGGAGCGGGAGACCTACGAGCAGTACTTC. This sequence encodes CASSLERETYEQYF.